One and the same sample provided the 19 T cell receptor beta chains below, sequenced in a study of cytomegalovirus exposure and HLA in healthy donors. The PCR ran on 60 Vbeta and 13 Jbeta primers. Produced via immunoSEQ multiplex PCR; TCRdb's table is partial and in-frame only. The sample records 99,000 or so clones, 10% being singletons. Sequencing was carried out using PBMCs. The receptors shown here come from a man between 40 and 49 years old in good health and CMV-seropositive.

The CDR3 region has the DNA TGTGCCAGCAAGACGGGAGGAAGAGATACGCAGTATTTT. The encoded protein is CASKTGGRDTQYF. This chain connects TRBV6-6 to TRBJ2-3, with 7 bases identical to TRBD2. CDR1 and CDR2 (germline): MNHNY, SVGAGI (reference sequence). This CDR3 has 13 residues. Germline trimming cut 7 bases from V and 5 bases from J; bases unmatched to any gene: 6.

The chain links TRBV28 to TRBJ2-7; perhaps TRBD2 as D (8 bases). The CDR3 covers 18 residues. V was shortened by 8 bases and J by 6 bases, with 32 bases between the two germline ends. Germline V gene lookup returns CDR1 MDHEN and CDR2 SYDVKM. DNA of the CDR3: TGTGCCAGCCCCCCCGGCGGGAGGTCTCTCAACCCAGGGGGCGAGCAGTACTTC. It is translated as CASPPGGRSLNPGGEQYF. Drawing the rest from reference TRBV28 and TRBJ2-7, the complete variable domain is DVKVTQSSRYLVKRTGEKVFLECVQDMDHENMFWYRQDPGLGLRLIYFSYDVKMKEKGDIPEGYSVSREKKERFSLILESASTNQTSMYLCASPPGGRSLNPGGEQYFGPGTRLTVT.

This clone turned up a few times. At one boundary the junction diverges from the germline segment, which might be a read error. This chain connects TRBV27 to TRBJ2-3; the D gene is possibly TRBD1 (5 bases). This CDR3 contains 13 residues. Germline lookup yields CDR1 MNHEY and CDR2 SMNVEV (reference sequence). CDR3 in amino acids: CTSSLAGPDTQYF. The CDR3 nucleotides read TGTACCAGCAGTTTAGCAGGGCCAGATACGCAGTATTTT.

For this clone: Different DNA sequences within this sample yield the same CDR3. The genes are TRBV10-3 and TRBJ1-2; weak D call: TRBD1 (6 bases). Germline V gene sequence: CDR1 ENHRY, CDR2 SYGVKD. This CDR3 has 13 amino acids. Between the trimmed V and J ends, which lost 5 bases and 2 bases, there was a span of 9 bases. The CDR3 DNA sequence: TGTGCCATCAGTACCGGACAGAACTATGGCTACACCTTC. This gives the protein CAISTGQNYGYTF.

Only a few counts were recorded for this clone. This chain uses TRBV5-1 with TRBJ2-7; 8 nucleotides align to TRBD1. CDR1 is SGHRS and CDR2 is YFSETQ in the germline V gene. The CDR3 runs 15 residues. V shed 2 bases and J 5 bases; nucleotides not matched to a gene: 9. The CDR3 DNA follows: TGCGCCAGCAGCTTAGGACAGGGTGGTTTCCACGAGCAGTACTTC. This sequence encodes CASSLGQGGFHEQYF.

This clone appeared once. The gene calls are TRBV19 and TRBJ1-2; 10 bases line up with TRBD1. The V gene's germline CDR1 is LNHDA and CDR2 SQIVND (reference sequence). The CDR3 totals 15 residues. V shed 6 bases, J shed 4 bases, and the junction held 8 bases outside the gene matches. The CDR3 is CASRTRDRGLYGYTF. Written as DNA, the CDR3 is TGTGCCAGTAGGACGCGGGACAGGGGCCTCTATGGCTACACCTTC.

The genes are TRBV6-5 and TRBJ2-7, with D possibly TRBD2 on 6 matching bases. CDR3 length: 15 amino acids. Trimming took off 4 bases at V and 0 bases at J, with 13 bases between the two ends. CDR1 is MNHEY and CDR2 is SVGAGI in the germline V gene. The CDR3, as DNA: TGTGCCAGCAGTTGGTTTGCGGGAAGCTCCTACGAGCAGTACTTC. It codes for CASSWFAGSSYEQYF.

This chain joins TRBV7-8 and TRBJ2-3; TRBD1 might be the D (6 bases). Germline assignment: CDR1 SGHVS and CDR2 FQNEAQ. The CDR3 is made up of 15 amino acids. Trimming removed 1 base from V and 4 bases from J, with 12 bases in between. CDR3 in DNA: TGTGCCAGCAGCTTAGTTCCGGACAGCGCAGATACGCAGTATTTT. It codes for CASSLVPDSADTQYF.

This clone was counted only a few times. The CDR3 is CASSSTADTQYF. CDR3 nucleotide sequence: TGTGCCAGCAGCTCGACTGCAGATACGCAGTATTTT. The V and J genes are TRBV7-2 and TRBJ2-3; no firm D call. V lost 4 bases and J 4 bases, leaving 6 bases between the germline ends. The CDR3 consists of 12 residues. The germline gives CDR1 SGHTA, CDR2 FQGNSA.

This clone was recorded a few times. In nucleotides, the CDR3 is TGTGCCAGCAGTTCCCCGCCCCGGGAGACAGATACGCAGTATTTT. It specifies CASSSPPRETDTQYF. The chain has TRBV28 and TRBJ2-3; perhaps TRBD2 as D (6 bases). Germline assignment: CDR1 MDHEN and CDR2 SYDVKM. V lost 4 bases and J 3 bases, leaving 14 bases between the germline ends. This CDR3 is 15 amino acids long.

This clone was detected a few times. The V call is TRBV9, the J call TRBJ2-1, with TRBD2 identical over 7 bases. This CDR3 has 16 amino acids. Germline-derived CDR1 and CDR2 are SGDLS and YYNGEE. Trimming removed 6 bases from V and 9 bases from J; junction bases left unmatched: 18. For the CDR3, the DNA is TGTGCCAGCACGCGAACGCGGGAGATAGAGATCGGTGAGCAGTTCTTC. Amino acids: CASTRTREIEIGEQFF.

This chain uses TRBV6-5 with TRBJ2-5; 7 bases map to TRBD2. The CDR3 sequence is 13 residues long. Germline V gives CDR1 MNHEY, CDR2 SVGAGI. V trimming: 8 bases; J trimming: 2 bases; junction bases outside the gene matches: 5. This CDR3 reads CASSLAVQETQYF. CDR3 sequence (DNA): TGTGCCAGCTCTCTAGCGGTTCAAGAGACCCAGTACTTC.

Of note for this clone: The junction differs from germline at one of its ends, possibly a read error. Here the CDR3 reads CATSSDRGLTGAFF. The DNA of the CDR3 is TGTGCCACCAGCAGCGACAGGGGGCTTACTGGAGCTTTCTTT. The rearrangement links TRBV15 to TRBJ1-1; TRBD1 aligns across 10 bases. The length of the CDR3 is 14 residues. CDR1 and CDR2 from the germline V gene are LNHNV and YYDKDF (reference sequence).

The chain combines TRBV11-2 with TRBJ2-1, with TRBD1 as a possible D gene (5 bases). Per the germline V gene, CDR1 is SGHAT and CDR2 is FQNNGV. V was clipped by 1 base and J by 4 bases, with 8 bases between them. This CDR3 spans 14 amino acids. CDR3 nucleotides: TGTGCCAGCAGCTTAGTGACAGCTTACAATGAGCAGTTCTTC. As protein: CASSLVTAYNEQFF.

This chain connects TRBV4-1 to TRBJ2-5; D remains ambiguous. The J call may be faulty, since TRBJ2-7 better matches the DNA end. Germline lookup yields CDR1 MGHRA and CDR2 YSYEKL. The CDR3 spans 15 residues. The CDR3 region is CASSQGSDPYYEQYF. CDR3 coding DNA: TGCGCCAGCAGCCAAGGCTCAGACCCTTACTACGAGCAGTACTTC.

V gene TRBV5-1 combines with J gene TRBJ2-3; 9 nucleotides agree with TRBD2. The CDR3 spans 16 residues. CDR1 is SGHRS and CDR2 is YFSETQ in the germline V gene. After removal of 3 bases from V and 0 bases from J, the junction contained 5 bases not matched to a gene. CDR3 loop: CASSWGTSSSTDTQYF. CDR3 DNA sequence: TGCGCCAGCAGCTGGGGGACTAGCTCAAGCACAGATACGCAGTATTTT. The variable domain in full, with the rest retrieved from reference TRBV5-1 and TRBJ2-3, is KAGVTQTPRYLIKTRGQQVTLSCSPISGHRSVSWYQQTPGQGLQFLFEYFSETQRNKGNFPGRFSGRQFSNSRSEMNVSTLELGDSALYLCASSWGTSSSTDTQYFGPGTRLTVL.

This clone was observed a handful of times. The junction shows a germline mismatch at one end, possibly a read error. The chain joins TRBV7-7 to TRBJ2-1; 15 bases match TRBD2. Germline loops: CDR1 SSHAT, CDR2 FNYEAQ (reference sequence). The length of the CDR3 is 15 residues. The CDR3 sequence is CASSTGLAGGNEQFF. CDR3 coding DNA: TGTGCTAGCAGTACGGGACTAGCGGGAGGCAATGAGCAGTTCTTC.

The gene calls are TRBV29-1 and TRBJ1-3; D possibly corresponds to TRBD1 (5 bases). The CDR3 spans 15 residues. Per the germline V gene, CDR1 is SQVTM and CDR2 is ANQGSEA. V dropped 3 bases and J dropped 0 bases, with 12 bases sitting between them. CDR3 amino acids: CSVDLTAASGNTIYF. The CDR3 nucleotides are TGCAGCGTTGACCTGACAGCAGCCTCTGGAAACACCATATATTTT.

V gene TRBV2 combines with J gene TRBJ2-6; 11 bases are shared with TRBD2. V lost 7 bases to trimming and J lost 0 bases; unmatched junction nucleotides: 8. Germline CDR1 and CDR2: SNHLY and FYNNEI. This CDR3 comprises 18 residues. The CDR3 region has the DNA TGTGCCAGCAAAAGACTAGCGGGATATCCCTCTGGGGCCAACGTCCTGACTTTC. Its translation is CASKRLAGYPSGANVLTF.